The clone carrying this TCR beta chain was picked up a small number of times. A second PCR, run for roughly 7 to 11 cycles, used a sample-barcoded 5' primer plus a J-beta primer mix. TCRdb re-analysed the 5' RACE reads in MiXCR, keeping a single row per CDR3 protein. This sample yields fewer than 2 million distinct CDR3 sequences, of which about two fifths are seen a single time; approximately 22% belongs to the top ten. The germline CDR1 and CDR2 sequences are DFQATT and SNEGSKA (reference sequence). Trimming removed 3 bases at V and 0 bases at J, with 12 bases between. This CDR3 region has 14 residues. These data come from a study of blood T cells in healthy people across ages. RNA extraction gave at least 5.5 micrograms of total RNA per sample.

Specimen: blood. This chain uses TRBV20-1 with TRBJ2-7; D ambiguous. The sequence came from a human donor in good health. CDR3: CSASDGWSSYEQYF. The CDR3 DNA reads TGCAGTGCTAGTGACGGTTGGAGCTCCTACGAGCAGTACTTC.